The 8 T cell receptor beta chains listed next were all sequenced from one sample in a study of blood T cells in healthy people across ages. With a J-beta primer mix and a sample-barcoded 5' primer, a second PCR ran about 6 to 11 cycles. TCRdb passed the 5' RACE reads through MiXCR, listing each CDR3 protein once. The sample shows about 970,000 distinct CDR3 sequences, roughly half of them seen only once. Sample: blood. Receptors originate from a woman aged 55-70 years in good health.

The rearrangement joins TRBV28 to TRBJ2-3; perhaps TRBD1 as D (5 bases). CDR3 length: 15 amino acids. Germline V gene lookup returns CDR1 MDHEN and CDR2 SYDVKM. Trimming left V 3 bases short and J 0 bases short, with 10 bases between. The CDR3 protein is CASSFARASTDTQYF. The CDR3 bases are TGTGCCAGCAGTTTCGCCAGGGCCAGCACAGATACGCAGTATTTT.

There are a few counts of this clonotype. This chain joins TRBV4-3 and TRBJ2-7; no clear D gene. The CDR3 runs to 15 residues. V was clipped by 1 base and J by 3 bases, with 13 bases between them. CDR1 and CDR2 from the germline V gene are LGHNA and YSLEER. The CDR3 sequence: CASSQALGSGYEQYF. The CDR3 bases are TGCGCCAGCAGCCAAGCGCTCGGGTCGGGCTACGAGCAGTACTTC.

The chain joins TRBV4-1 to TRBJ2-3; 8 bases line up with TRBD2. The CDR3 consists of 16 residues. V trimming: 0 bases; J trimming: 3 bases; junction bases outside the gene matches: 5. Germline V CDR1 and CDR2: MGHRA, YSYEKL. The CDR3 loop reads CASSQESGGPTDTQYF. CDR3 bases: TGCGCCAGCAGCCAAGAATCGGGAGGGCCTACAGATACGCAGTATTTT.

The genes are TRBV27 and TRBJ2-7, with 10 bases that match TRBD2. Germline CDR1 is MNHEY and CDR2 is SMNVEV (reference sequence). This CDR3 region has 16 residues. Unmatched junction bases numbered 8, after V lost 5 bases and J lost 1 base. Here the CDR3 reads CASSAMTSGRSYEQYF. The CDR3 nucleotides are TGTGCCAGCAGTGCAATGACTAGCGGGCGGTCCTACGAGCAGTACTTC.

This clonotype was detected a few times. The CDR3 sequence: CASSTIGVHGANVLTF. The CDR3 DNA reads as TGTGCCAGCAGTACTATAGGGGTACATGGGGCCAACGTCCTGACTTTC. The chain joins TRBV27 to TRBJ2-6; perhaps TRBD1 as D (5 bases). V dropped 5 bases and J dropped 3 bases, with 14 bases sitting between them. The CDR3 is made up of 16 amino acids. CDR1 is MNHEY and CDR2 is SMNVEV in the germline V gene (reference sequence).

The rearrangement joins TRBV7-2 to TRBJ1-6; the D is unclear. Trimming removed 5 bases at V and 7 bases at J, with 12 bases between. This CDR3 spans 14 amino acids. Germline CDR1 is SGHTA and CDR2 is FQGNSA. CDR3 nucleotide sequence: TGTGCCAGCAGCATCCACCGGTTGAATTCACCCCTCCACTTT. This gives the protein CASSIHRLNSPLHF.

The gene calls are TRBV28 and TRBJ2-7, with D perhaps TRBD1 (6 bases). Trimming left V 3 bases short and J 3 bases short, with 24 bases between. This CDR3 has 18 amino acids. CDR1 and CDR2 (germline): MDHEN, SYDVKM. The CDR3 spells CASSFVILGAGTLYEQYF. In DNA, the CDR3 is TGTGCCAGCAGTTTCGTTATTCTCGGGGCAGGGACACTCTACGAGCAGTACTTC.

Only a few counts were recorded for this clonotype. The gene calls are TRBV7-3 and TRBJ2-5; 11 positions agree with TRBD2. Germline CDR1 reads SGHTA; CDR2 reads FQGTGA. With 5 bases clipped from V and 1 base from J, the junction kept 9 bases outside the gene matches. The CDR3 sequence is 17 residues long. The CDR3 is CASSPRGGLAVQETQYF. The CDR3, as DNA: TGTGCCAGCAGCCCTAGGGGGGGACTAGCGGTCCAAGAGACCCAGTACTTC.